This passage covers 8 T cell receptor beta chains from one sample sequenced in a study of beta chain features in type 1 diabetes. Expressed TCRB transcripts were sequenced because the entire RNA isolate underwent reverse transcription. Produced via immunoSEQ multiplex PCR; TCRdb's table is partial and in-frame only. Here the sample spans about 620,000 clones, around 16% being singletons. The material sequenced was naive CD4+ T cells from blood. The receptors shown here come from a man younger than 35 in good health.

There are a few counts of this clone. The CDR3 here is CASSPSFQETQYF. The CDR3 DNA reads TGTGCCAGCAGCCCCAGCTTCCAAGAGACCCAGTACTTC. The J gene is TRBJ2-5, the V gene TRBV9; D is undetermined. CDR1 and CDR2 from the germline V gene are SGDLS and YYNGEE. V dropped 4 bases and J dropped 1 base, with 8 bases sitting between them. This CDR3 contains 13 residues.

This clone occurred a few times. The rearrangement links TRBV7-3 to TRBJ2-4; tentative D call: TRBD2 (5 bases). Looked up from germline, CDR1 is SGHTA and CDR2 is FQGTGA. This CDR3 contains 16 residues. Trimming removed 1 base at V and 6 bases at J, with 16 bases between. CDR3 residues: CASSLNYRGTLNIQYF. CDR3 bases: TGTGCCAGCAGCTTAAATTACCGGGGAACTCTAAACATTCAGTACTTC. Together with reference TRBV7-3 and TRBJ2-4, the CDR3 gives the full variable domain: GAGVSQTPSNKVTEKGKYVELRCDPISGHTALYWYRQSLGQGPEFLIYFQGTGAADDSGLPNDRFFAVRPEGSVSTLKIQRTERGDSAVYLCASSLNYRGTLNIQYFGAGTRLSVL.

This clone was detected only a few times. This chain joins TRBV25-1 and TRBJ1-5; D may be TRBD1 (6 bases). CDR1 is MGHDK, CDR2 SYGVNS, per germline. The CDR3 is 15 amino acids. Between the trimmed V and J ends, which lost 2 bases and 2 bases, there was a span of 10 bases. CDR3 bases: TGTGCCAGCAGTGAAATGGCAGGGGGCAATCAGCCCCAGCATTTT. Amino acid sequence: CASSEMAGGNQPQHF.

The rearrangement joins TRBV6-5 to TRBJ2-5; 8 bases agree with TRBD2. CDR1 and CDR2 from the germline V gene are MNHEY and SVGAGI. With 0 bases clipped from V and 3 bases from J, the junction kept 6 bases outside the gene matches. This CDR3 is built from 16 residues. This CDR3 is CASSYSMAGGEETQYF. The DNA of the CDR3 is TGTGCCAGCAGTTACTCGATGGCGGGGGGCGAAGAGACCCAGTACTTC.

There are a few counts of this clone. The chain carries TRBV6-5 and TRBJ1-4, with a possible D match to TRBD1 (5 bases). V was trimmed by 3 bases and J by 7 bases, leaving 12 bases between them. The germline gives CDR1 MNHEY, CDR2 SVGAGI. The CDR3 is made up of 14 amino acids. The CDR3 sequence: CASSYGGFAEKLFF. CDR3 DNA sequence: TGTGCCAGCAGTTATGGGGGGTTCGCTGAAAAACTGTTTTTT.

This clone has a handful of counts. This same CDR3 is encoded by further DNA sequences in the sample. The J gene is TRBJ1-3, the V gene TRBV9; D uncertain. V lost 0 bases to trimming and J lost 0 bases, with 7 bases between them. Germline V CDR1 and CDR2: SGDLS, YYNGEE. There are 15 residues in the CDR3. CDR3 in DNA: TGTGCCAGCAGCGTAGCTCCCGGCTCTGGAAACACCATATATTTT. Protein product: CASSVAPGSGNTIYF.

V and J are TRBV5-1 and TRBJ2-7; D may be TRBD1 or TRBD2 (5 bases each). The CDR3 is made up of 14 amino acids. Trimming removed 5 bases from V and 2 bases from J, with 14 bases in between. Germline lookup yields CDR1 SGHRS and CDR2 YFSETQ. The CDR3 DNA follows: TGCGCCAGCAGACCCTCCGGGACGGCCTACGAGCAGTACTTC. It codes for CASRPSGTAYEQYF.

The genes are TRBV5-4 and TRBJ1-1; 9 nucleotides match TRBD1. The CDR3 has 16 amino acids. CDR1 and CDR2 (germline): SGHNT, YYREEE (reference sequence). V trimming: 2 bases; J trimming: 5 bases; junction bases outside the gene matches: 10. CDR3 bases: TGTGCCAGCAGCTTAGGGACAGGGCGGGGTTCGACTGAAGCTTTCTTT. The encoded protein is CASSLGTGRGSTEAFF.